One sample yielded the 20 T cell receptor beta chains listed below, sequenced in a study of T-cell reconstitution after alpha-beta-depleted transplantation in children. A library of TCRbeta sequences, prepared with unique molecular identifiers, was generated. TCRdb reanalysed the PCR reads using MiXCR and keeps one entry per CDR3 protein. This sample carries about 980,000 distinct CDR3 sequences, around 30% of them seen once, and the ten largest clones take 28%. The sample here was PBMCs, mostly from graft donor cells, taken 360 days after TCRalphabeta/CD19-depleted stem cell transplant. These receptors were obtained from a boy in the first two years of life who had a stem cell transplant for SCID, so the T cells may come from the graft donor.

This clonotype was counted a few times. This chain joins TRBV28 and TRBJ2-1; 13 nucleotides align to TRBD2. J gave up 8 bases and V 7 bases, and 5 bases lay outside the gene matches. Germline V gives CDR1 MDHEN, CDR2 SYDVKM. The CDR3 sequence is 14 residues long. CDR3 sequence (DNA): TGTGCCAGCAAACTAGCGGGGGGGCCCTATGAGCAGTTCTTC. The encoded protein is CASKLAGGPYEQFF. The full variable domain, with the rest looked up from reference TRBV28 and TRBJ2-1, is DVKVTQSSRYLVKRTGEKVFLECVQDMDHENMFWYRQDPGLGLRLIYFSYDVKMKEKGDIPEGYSVSREKKERFSLILESASTNQTSMYLCASKLAGGPYEQFFGPGTRLTVL.

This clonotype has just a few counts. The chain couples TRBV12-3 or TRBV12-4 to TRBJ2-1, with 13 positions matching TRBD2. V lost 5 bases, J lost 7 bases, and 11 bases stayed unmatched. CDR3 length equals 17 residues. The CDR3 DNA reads TGTGCCAGCAGTCCTTGGACTAGCGGGGGCCGAGGAAATGAGCAGTTCTTC. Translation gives CASSPWTSGGRGNEQFF.

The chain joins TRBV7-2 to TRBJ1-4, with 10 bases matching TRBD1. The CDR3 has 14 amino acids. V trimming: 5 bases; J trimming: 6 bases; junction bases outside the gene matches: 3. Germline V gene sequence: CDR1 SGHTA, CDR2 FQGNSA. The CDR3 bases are TGTGCCAGCAGCGAGGGACAGGGGTATGAAAAACTGTTTTTT. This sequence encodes CASSEGQGYEKLFF.

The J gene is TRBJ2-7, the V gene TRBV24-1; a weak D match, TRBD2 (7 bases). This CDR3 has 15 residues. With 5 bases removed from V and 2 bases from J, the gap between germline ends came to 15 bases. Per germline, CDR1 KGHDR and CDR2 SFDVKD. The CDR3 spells CATSAGGAQAYEQYF. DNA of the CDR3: TGTGCCACCAGTGCTGGGGGGGCCCAAGCCTACGAGCAGTACTTC.

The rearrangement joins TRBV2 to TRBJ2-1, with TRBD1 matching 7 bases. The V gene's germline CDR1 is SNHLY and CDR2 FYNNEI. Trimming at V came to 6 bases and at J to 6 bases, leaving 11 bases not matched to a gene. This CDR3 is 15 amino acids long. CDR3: CASRYTGAQGNEQFF. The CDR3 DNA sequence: TGTGCCAGCAGGTACACAGGGGCCCAAGGCAATGAGCAGTTCTTC.

The CDR3 DNA follows: TGCGCCAGCAGCCATAGGGGACATCGGAATGAAAAACTGTTTTTT. It codes for CASSHRGHRNEKLFF. The rearrangement uses TRBV5-1 and TRBJ1-4; TRBD1 might be the D (6 bases). The CDR3 consists of 15 residues. Germline loops: CDR1 SGHRS, CDR2 YFSETQ. V dropped 4 bases and J dropped 5 bases, with 15 bases sitting between them.

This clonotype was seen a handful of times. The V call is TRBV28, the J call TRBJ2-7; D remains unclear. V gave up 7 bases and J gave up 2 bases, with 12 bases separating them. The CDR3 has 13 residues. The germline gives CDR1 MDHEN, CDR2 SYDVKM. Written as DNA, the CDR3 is TGTGCCAGCAATAGGACGCCTACCTACGAGCAGTACTTC. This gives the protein CASNRTPTYEQYF.

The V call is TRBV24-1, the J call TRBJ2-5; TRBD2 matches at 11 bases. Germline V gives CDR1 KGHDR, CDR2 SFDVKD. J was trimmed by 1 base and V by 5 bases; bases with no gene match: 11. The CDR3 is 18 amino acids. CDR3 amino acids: CATSGGSRTSGLQETQYF. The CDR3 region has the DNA TGTGCCACCAGTGGGGGGTCTCGGACTAGCGGGCTCCAAGAGACCCAGTACTTC.

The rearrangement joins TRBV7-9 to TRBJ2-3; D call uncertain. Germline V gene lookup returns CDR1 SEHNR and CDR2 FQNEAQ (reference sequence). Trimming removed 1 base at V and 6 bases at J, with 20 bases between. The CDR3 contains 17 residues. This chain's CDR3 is CASSLGGKVKISDTQYF. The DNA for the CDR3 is TGTGCCAGCAGCTTAGGAGGAAAAGTAAAGATTTCGGATACGCAGTATTTT. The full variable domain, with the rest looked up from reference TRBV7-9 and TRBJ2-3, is DTGVSQNPRHKITKRGQNVTFRCDPISEHNRLYWYRQTLGQGPEFLTYFQNEAQLEKSRLLSDRFSAERPKGSFSTLEIQRTEQGDSAMYLCASSLGGKVKISDTQYFGPGTRLTVL.

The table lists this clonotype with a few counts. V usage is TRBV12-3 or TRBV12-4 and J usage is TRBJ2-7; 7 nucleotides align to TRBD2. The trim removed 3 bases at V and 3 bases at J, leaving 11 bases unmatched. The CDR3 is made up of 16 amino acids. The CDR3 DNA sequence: TGTGCCAGCAGTTTCCCGCCGGGGGGAAAGTACTACGAGCAGTACTTC. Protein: CASSFPPGGKYYEQYF.

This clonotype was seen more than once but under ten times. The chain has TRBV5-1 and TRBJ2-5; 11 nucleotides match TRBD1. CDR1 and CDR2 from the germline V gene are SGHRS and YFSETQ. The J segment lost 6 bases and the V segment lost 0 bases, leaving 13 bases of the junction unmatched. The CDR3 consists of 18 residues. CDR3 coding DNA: TGCGCCAGCAGCTTGGCTGGGACGGACAGGGGGCGACCGAAGACCCAGTACTTC. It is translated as CASSLAGTDRGRPKTQYF.

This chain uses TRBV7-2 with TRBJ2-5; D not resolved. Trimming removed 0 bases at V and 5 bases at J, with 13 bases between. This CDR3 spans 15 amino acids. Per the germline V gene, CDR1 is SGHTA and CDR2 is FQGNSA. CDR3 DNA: TGTGCCAGCAGCTTAGCGCGAGTTTTTATCGAGACCCAGTACTTC. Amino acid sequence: CASSLARVFIETQYF. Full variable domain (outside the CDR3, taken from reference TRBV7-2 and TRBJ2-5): GAGVSQSPSNKVTEKGKDVELRCDPISGHTALYWYRQSLGQGLEFLIYFQGNSAPDKSGLPSDRFSAERTGGSVSTLTIQRTQQEDSAVYLCASSLARVFIETQYFGPGTRLLVL.

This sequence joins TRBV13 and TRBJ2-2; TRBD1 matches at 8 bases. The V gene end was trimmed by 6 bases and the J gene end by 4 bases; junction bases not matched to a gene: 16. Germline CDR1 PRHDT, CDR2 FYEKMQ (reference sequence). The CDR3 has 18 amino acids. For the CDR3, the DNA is TGTGCCAGCAGTCTATTACGGGACAGGTTCGAGAGCACCGGGGAGCTGTTTTTT. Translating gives CASSLLRDRFESTGELFF. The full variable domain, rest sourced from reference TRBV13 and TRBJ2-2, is AAGVIQSPRHLIKEKRETATLKCYPIPRHDTVYWYQQGPGQDPQFLISFYEKMQSDKGSIPDRFSAQQFSDYHSELNMSSLELGDSALYFCASSLLRDRFESTGELFFGEGSRLTVL.

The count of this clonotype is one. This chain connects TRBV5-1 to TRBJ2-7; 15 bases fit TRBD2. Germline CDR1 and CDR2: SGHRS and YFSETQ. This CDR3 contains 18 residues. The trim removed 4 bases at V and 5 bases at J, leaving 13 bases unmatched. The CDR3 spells CASSPGRTSGGAWHEQYF. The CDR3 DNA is TGCGCCAGCAGCCCGGGACGGACTAGCGGGGGGGCTTGGCACGAGCAGTACTTC.

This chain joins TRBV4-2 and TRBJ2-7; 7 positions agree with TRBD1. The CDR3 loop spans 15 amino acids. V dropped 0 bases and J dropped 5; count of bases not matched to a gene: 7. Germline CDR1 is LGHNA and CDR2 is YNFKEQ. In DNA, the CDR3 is TGTGCCAGCAGCCAAGATGTCAGGGGGTGGCACGAGCAGTACGTC. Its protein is CASSQDVRGWHEQYV.

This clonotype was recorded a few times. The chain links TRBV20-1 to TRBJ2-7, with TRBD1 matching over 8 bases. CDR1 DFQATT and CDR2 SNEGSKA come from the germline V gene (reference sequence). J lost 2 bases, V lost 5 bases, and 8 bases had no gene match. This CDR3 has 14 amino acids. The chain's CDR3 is CSAVTGTGAYEQYF. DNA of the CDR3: TGCAGTGCTGTAACCGGGACAGGAGCCTACGAGCAGTACTTC.

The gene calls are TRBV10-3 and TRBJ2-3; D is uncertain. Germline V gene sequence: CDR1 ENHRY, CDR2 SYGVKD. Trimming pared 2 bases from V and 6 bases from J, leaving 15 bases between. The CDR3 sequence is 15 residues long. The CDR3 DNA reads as TGTGCCATCAGTGAGCCCGTGAATGATGAGGATACGCAGTATTTT. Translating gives CAISEPVNDEDTQYF.

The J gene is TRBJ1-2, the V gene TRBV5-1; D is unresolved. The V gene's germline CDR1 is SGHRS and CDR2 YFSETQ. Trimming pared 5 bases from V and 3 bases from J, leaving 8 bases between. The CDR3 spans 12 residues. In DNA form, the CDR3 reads TGCGCCAGCAGATCCTCCGACTATGGCTACACCTTC. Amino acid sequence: CASRSSDYGYTF.

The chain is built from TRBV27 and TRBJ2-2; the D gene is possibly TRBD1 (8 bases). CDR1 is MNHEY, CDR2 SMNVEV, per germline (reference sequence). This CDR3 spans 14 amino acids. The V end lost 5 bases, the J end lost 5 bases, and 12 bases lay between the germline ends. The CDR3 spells CASSQQGGTGELFF. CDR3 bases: TGTGCCAGCAGTCAACAGGGGGGGACCGGGGAGCTGTTTTTT.

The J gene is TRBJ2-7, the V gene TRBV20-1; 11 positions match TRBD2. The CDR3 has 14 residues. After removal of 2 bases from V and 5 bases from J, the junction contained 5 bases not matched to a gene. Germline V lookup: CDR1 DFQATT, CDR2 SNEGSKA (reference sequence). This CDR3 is CSARPPSGGHEQYF. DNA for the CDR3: TGCAGTGCTAGACCCCCTAGCGGGGGGCACGAGCAGTACTTC.